This T cell receptor beta chain appears in the sequencing data of a study of human CD8 memory T cell subsets. It was negative magnetic separation that enriched the total CD8+ T cells. For this clonotype: The antigen is undetermined.

TCR beta was sequenced from UMI-tagged 5' RACE libraries. Reprocessing the 5' RACE reads, TCRdb reports a single entry for every CDR3 protein and omits DNA. This table lists roughly 17,000 distinct CDR3 sequences. Study-wide results and caveats: Chao1 estimates suggested stem-like memory T cells exceeded precursor exhausted T cells in diversity.

CDR1 and CDR2 from the germline V gene are LGHNA and YSLEER. The CDR3 is 20 amino acids. The source is a human donor in good health. The chain joins TRBV4-3 to TRBJ2-7; TCRdb proposes TRBD2, but this gene call is untestable without DNA. The sample consisted of CD8+ stem-like memory T cells (TSCM and TCM) sorted from PBMCs. Subset of the sample: stem-like memory CD8 T cells (TSTEM), CCR7+ PD-1- TIGIT-. The CDR3 is CASSQDIGGLAGGPSYEQYF.